The T cell receptor beta chain under discussion was sequenced for a study of blood T cell repertoires in COVID-19. Study as a whole: T cells, B-cell-depleted T cells, or PBMCs supplied cDNA or gDNA.

Participant ages covered about 18 to 100 years across 20 to 30 US areas. Cohorts were assigned according to the clinical history that participants reported. Original processing notes: Counts of nucleated cells, estimated from reference gene primer amplification, were obtained. This table comes from immunoSEQ multiplex PCR, and its TCRdb copy is limited to in-frame clones, with some not included. The V and J calls and the clone size are those of that table, but D and trimming were determined from the DNA. The data show around 280,000 clones, around 89% seen once. CDR1 is MDHEN, CDR2 SYDVKM, per germline. V was trimmed by 6 bases and J by 6 bases, leaving 12 bases between them. The CDR3 has 12 residues.

Sequenced sample: PBMCs or T cells enriched from blood (not recorded which). This chain links TRBV28 with TRBJ2-7; D remains ambiguous. The TCR originated in a woman aged 18-35 years with acute COVID-19. CDR3 in DNA: TGTGCCAGCAGGTCACGGTTTTCCGAGCAGTACTTC. Translation gives CASRSRFSEQYF.